The sequence of this TCR beta chain was determined in a study of blood T cell repertoires in COVID-19. On the study more broadly: The analysed material was cDNA or gDNA that came from T cells, B-cell-depleted T cells, or PBMCs.

CDR3 length equals 13 residues. Germline V gene lookup returns CDR1 MDHEN and CDR2 SYDVKM. V lost 2 bases and J 4 bases, leaving 8 bases between the germline ends. The Seattle patients joined while their infection was active and were tracked longitudinally afterward. Under the authors' procedure: Amplified reference gene primers provided the basis for estimating nucleated cell counts. The data were produced by immunoSEQ multiplex PCR, yet TCRdb's version contains in-frame clones alone and is incomplete. Clone size and the V and J calls come from that table; the DNA yielded D and trimming. The table lists 150,000 to 200,000 clones, more than 75% of them singletons, with around 13% in the top ten. This clone turned up a few times.

The sequence was collected from a woman between 65 and 79 years old with COVID-19, enrolled during active disease. The genes are TRBV28 and TRBJ1-1, with D possibly TRBD1 on 5 matching bases. Material: peripheral blood. CDR3 sequence: CASSLGGVTEAFF. The CDR3, as DNA: TGTGCCAGCAGTTTAGGGGGGGTCACTGAAGCTTTCTTT.